What follows are 25 T cell receptor beta chains derived from one specimen sequenced in a study of blood T cells in healthy people across ages. For the second PCR, which ran for roughly 6 to 12 cycles, a sample-barcoded 5' primer and a J-beta primer mix were used. TCRdb reprocessed the 5' RACE reads via MiXCR and lists one record per CDR3 protein. The table has fewer than 2,000,000 distinct CDR3 sequences, roughly 30% seen once. Material for sequencing was blood. These receptors all stem from a woman in her 30s in good health.

This rearrangement joins TRBV27 to TRBJ1-2; no reliable D call. Germline-derived CDR1 and CDR2 are MNHEY and SMNVEV (reference sequence). With 4 bases removed from V and 1 base from J, the gap between germline ends came to 10 bases. The CDR3 spans 14 residues. The CDR3 coding sequence is TGTGCCAGCAGTTGCGGACGGAATAACTATGGCTACACCTTC. It is translated as CASSCGRNNYGYTF.

In this sample, this clonotype turned up a few times. The chain uses TRBV2 and TRBJ2-1; D ambiguous. With 5 bases removed from V and 10 bases from J, the gap between germline ends came to 18 bases. Germline V gene lookup returns CDR1 SNHLY and CDR2 FYNNEI. This CDR3 region has 14 residues. CDR3 region: CASSPDLSTVEQFF. The CDR3 coding sequence is TGTGCCAGCAGTCCGGACCTATCCACGGTGGAGCAGTTCTTC.

This clonotype was counted between two and nine times. V is TRBV3-1 and J is TRBJ2-5; the D is unclear. V dropped 1 base and J dropped 3 bases, with 9 bases sitting between them. Per germline, CDR1 LGHDT and CDR2 YNNKEL (reference sequence). This CDR3 has 14 residues. CDR3 residues: CASSQVTLKETQYF. The CDR3, as DNA: TGTGCCAGCAGCCAAGTAACACTGAAAGAGACCCAGTACTTC.

This clonotype was seen more than once but under ten times. The junction departs from germline at one end; a sequencing error may be responsible. The chain combines TRBV6-5 with TRBJ1-1; D not resolved. CDR3 length equals 13 residues. Germline-derived CDR1 and CDR2 are MNHEY and SVGAGI. CDR3 DNA sequence: TGTGCTAGCAGTTACACCATGAACACTGAAGCTTTCTTT. Its protein is CASSYTMNTEAFF.

This clonotype turned up a few times. This sequence joins TRBV2 and TRBJ1-2; D gene uncertain. This CDR3 contains 13 residues. The germline CDR1 and CDR2 sequences are SNHLY and FYNNEI. V was clipped by 7 bases and J by 2 bases, with 11 bases between them. The CDR3 coding sequence is TGTGCCAGCAATGGGAATAACAACTATGGCTACACCTTC. Amino acid sequence: CASNGNNNYGYTF.

The gene calls are TRBV4-1 and TRBJ2-2; D perhaps matches TRBD2 (5 bases). The CDR3 has 16 amino acids. Germline-derived CDR1 and CDR2 are MGHRA and YSYEKL. V lost 2 bases, J lost 3 bases, and 13 bases lay in between. The CDR3: CASSQSGLDDTGELFF. For the CDR3, the DNA is TGCGCCAGCAGCCAATCTGGACTCGACGACACCGGGGAGCTGTTTTTT.

V gene TRBV27 combines with J gene TRBJ2-2; the D gene is possibly TRBD2 (5 bases). The V end lost 3 bases, the J end lost 4 bases, and 15 bases lay between the germline ends. The CDR3 loop spans 16 amino acids. Germline CDR1 is MNHEY and CDR2 is SMNVEV (reference sequence). CDR3 residues: CASSLPPGLGTGELFF. CDR3 coding DNA: TGTGCCAGCAGTTTGCCCCCTGGACTGGGCACCGGGGAGCTGTTTTTT.

As concerns this clonotype: This may come from a read error, since a much larger clone is one base off. The rearrangement uses TRBV29-1 and TRBJ1-1; 7 nucleotides match TRBD1. CDR1 is SQVTM, CDR2 ANQGSEA, per germline. V gave up 7 bases and J gave up 0 bases; unmatched junction bases: 8. This CDR3 spans 14 amino acids. This chain's CDR3 is CSAQIGTVNTEAFF. The CDR3 DNA reads as TGCAGCGCTCAAATTGGGACAGTGAACACTGAAGCTTTCTTT.

This clonotype was seen just once. Sequence at one end of the junction differs from germline and may be a read error. CDR3 sequence reads: CASSSGLTLNAGELFF. In DNA, the CDR3 is TGTGCCAGCAGCTCAGGACTGACGCTGAACGCCGGGGAGCTGTTTTTT. The genes are TRBV7-3 and TRBJ2-2; a weak D match, TRBD2 (5 bases). This CDR3 region has 16 residues. Germline CDR1 reads SGHTA; CDR2 reads FQGTGA.

The V gene is TRBV7-2, the J gene TRBJ1-1; D is unclear. The germline V gene has CDR1 SGHTA and CDR2 FQGNSA. The CDR3 has 15 residues. Trimming pared 5 bases from V and 3 bases from J, leaving 16 bases between. This chain's CDR3 is CASSLLGFLDTEAFF. CDR3 DNA: TGTGCCAGCAGCCTCCTAGGGTTCCTGGACACTGAAGCTTTCTTT.

The sample holds a few counts of this clonotype. The chain combines TRBV6-1 with TRBJ2-3; D not resolved. With 2 bases removed from V and 1 base from J, the gap between germline ends came to 10 bases. Germline loops: CDR1 MNHNS, CDR2 SASEGT. The CDR3 is 15 amino acids. CDR3 nucleotides: TGTGCCAGCAGTGAAAATGGTCTGCGCACAGATACGCAGTATTTT. Amino acids: CASSENGLRTDTQYF.

The CDR3 is CASGSNRGGYTF. DNA of the CDR3: TGTGCTAGTGGTAGCAACAGGGGGGGCTACACCTTC. This chain joins TRBV12-5 and TRBJ1-2; 8 positions agree with TRBD1. Germline V gives CDR1 LGHNT, CDR2 FRNRAP. J was trimmed by 8 bases and V by 5 bases; bases with no gene match: 4. CDR3 size: 12 residues.

The chain employs TRBV11-2 and TRBJ2-3; D is unresolved. The V end lost 3 bases, the J end lost 7 bases, and 11 bases lay between the germline ends. The germline gives CDR1 SGHAT, CDR2 FQNNGV. The CDR3 is 13 amino acids. CDR3 sequence (DNA): TGTGCCAGCAGCTTCCGGCCGACCAATACGCAGTATTTT. This translates into CASSFRPTNTQYF.

This clonotype was observed a few times. The chain links TRBV4-1 to TRBJ2-7, with 8 positions matching TRBD1. This CDR3 comprises 16 residues. V was clipped by 4 bases and J by 6 bases; unmatched bases: 14. Per germline, CDR1 MGHRA and CDR2 YSYEKL. CDR3 residues: CASSLSKETGVREQYF. CDR3 nucleotide sequence: TGCGCCAGCAGCCTCTCAAAGGAGACAGGGGTCCGCGAGCAGTACTTC.

The chain employs TRBV4-1 and TRBJ1-2; TRBD1 aligns across 9 bases. The ends lost 0 bases at V and 3 bases at J; junction bases unmatched: 2. The CDR3 is 15 residues long. Germline V gene data show CDR1 as MGHRA and CDR2 as YSYEKL. CDR3 coding DNA: TGCGCCAGCAGCCAAGAAAGGACAGGGGACTATGGCTACACCTTC. Protein: CASSQERTGDYGYTF.

V and J are TRBV10-3 and TRBJ2-7; 9 positions agree with TRBD2. Germline V gene lookup returns CDR1 ENHRY and CDR2 SYGVKD. After removal of 10 bases from V and 10 bases from J, the junction contained 17 bases not matched to a gene. This CDR3 has 14 residues. The CDR3, as DNA: TGTGCCACTAGACTAGCGGAAATACAAGAGATCCAGTACTTC. This gives the protein CATRLAEIQEIQYF.

The rearrangement links TRBV6-6 to TRBJ1-5; 8 nucleotides align to TRBD1. The CDR3 length is 15 residues. Losses at the gene ends were 6 bases for V and 4 bases for J; bases not matched to a gene: 8. Germline CDR1 MNHNY, CDR2 SVGAGI (reference sequence). CDR3: CASRTSGQDNQPQHF. The CDR3 nucleotides read TGTGCCAGCAGAACATCGGGACAGGATAATCAGCCCCAGCATTTT.

The rearrangement joins TRBV7-2 to TRBJ2-1; maybe TRBD2 (7 bases). Germline V gene data show CDR1 as SGHTA and CDR2 as FQGNSA. The V and J ends lost 1 base and 0 bases respectively, with 10 bases between them. This CDR3 is 16 amino acids long. The DNA of the CDR3 is TGTGCCAGCAGCTTAGAAGGGGGGGACTCCTACAATGAGCAGTTCTTC. Translating it yields CASSLEGGDSYNEQFF.

About this clonotype: It may be a read error: a sequence one base away is much more abundant. No conserved phenylalanine or tryptophan is present at the end of the CDR3, so a read error is the likely explanation. This chain's CDR3 is CSYSAGVRGNEQFS. The CDR3 region has the DNA TGCAGTTACTCTGCGGGGGTGAGGGGCAATGAGCAGTTCTCC. This chain joins TRBV29-1 and TRBJ2-1, with 7 nucleotides matching TRBD2. CDR1 SQVTM and CDR2 ANQGSEA come from the germline V gene. This CDR3 has 14 residues.

This clonotype was seen more than once but under ten times. The chain recombines TRBV7-9 with TRBJ2-3; 8 nucleotides align to TRBD1. The CDR3 has 15 amino acids. Looked up from germline, CDR1 is SEHNR and CDR2 is FQNEAQ (reference sequence). V lost 3 bases to trimming and J lost 3 bases; unmatched junction nucleotides: 5. CDR3: CASSFGQGWTDTQYF. The CDR3 DNA sequence: TGTGCCAGCAGCTTCGGACAGGGCTGGACAGATACGCAGTATTTT.

The gene calls are TRBV18 and TRBJ2-7; TRBD2 agrees at 11 bases. The CDR3 is 15 residues long. The germline CDR1 and CDR2 sequences are KGHSH and LQKENI. V was pared by 5 bases and J by 5 bases, with 8 bases of the junction left unmatched. This CDR3 is CASSLSLAGEDEQYF. CDR3 DNA: TGTGCCAGCTCATTGTCACTAGCGGGAGAGGACGAGCAGTACTTC.

As concerns this clonotype: A read error may be the cause here, since a much bigger clone is one base away. V gene TRBV20-1 combines with J gene TRBJ1-2; tentatively, D is TRBD1 (5 bases). This CDR3 is 12 amino acids long. CDR1 is DFQATT and CDR2 is SNEGSKA in the germline V gene (reference sequence). CDR3 sequence reads: CRAPGQGYGYTF. The CDR3 nucleotides are TGCAGGGCCCCGGGGCAGGGATACGGCTACACCTTC.

On this clonotype itself: At one of its ends the junction is not consistent with the germline gene, which may arise from a read error. The V and J genes are TRBV6-2 or TRBV6-3 and TRBJ1-1, with D unclear. Germline V gene data show CDR1 as MNHEY and CDR2 as SVGEGT. CDR3 size: 12 residues. The CDR3 sequence: CASTRGDAEASF. In nucleotides, the CDR3 is TGTGCCAGCACCCGGGGTGACGCTGAAGCTTCCTTT.

The chain joins TRBV20-1 to TRBJ2-1, with TRBD2 as a possible D gene (6 bases). The CDR3 contains 17 residues. V was pared by 7 bases and J by 0 bases, with 22 bases between. Germline loops: CDR1 DFQATT, CDR2 SNEGSKA (reference sequence). The CDR3 is CSGIQGWRGTSYNEQFF. The CDR3 nucleotides read TGCAGTGGTATTCAGGGCTGGCGGGGAACCTCCTACAATGAGCAGTTCTTC.

This clonotype appeared many times. The chain joins TRBV29-1 to TRBJ2-3, with D possibly matching TRBD2 (6 bases). V lost 2 bases and J lost 7, with 16 bases in between. The CDR3 is 14 residues long. CDR1 and CDR2 from the germline V gene are SQVTM and ANQGSEA. The CDR3 coding sequence is TGCAGCGTTGAAAGGTCTCGGGCGGGAAATACGCAGTATTTT. It encodes CSVERSRAGNTQYF.